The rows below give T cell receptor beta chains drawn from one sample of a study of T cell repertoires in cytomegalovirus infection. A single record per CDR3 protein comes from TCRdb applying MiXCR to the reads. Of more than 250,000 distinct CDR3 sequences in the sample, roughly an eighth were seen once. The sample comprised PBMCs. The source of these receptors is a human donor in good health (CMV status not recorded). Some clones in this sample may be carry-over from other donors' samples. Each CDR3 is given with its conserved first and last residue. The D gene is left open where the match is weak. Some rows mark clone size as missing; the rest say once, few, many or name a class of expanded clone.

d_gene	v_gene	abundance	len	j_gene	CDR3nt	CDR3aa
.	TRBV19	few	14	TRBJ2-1	TGTGCCAGTAGGCCGTCCGTCACGACCGATGAGCAGTTCTTC	CASRPSVTTDEQFF
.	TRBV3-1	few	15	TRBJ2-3	TGTGCCAGCTCACTGGAGGGGATAGGAAGAGATACGCAGTATTTT	CASSLEGIGRDTQYF
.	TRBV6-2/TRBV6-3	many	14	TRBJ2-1	TGTGCCAGCACCTTCGGAGAGCCGTACAATGAGCAGTTCTTC	CASTFGEPYNEQFF
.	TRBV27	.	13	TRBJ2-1	TGTGCCAGCAGCTTAGAACCTCTGGGTGAGCAGTTCTTC	CASSLEPLGEQFF
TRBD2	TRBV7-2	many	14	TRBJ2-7	TGTGCCAGCAGCCGCGGGGGGGCCTCCTACGAGCAGTACTTC	CASSRGGASYEQYF
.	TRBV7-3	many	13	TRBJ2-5	TGTGCCAGCAGCTTAAACAGTCAAGAGACCCAGTACTTC	CASSLNSQETQYF
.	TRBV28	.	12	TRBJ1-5	TGTGCCAGCAGTTTGTGGGATCAGCCCCAGCATTTT	CASSLWDQPQHF
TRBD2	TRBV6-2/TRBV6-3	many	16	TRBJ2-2	TGTGCCAGCAGATCCTTAGCGGGAGGGAACACCGGGGAGCTGTTTTTT	CASRSLAGGNTGELFF
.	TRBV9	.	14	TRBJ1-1	TGTGCCAGCACCCCGGACAGTATGAACACTGAAGCTTTCTTT	CASTPDSMNTEAFF
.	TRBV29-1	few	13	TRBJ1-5	TGCAGCGTTGGCAGGGCCCCCGATCAGCCCCAGCATTTT	CSVGRAPDQPQHF
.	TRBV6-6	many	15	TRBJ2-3	TGTGCCAGCAGTTACGGATCATCAGGAGCCTATACGCAGTATTTT	CASSYGSSGAYTQYF
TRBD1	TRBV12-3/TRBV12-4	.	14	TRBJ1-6	TGTGCCAGCAGTTTAGGGGGACAGGGTAAACCCCTCCACTTT	CASSLGGQGKPLHF
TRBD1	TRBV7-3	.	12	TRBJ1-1	TGTGCCAGCAGCGGACAGGGCACTGAAGCTTTCTTT	CASSGQGTEAFF